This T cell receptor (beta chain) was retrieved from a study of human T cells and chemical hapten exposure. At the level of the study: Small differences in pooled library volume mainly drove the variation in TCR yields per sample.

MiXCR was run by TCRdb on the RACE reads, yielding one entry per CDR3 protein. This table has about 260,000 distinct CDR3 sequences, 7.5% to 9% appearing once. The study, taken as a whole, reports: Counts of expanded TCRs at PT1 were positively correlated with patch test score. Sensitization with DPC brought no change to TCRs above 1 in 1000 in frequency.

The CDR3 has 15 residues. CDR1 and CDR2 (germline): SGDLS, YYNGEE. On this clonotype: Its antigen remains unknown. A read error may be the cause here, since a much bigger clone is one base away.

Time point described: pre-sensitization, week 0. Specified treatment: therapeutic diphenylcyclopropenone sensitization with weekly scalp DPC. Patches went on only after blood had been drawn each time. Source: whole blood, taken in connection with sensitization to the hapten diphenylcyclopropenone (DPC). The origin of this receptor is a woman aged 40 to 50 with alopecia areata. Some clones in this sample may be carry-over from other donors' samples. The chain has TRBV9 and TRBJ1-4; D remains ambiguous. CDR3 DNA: TGTGTCAGCAGCGGGCAGGAGGTCGGCTATGAAAAACTGTTTTTT. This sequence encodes CVSSGQEVGYEKLFF. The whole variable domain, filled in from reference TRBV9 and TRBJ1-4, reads DSGVTQTPKHLITATGQRVTLRCSPRSGDLSVYWYQQSLDQGLQFLIQYYNGEERAKGNILERFSAQQFPDLHSELNLSSLELGDSALYFCVSSGQEVGYEKLFFGSGTQLSVL.